A single sample gave rise to the 15 T cell receptor beta chains below, sequenced in a study of blood T cell repertoires in COVID-19. Profiling relied on immunoSEQ multiplex PCR, and the TCRdb table lists in-frame clones only, not all of them. This sample carries approximately 390,000 clones, about 87% of them seen once, and the ten largest clones take roughly a tenth. Sequenced: PBMCs or T cells enriched from blood (not recorded which). The receptor source for this set is a woman in her fifties or sixties who had recovered from COVID-19.

The CDR3 nucleotides read TGTGCCAGCAACCGGGAGGTAGGCACTGAAGCTTTCTTT. It encodes CASNREVGTEAFF. The chain couples TRBV28 to TRBJ1-1, with D uncertain. V was pared by 7 bases and J by 4 bases, with 13 bases between. The CDR3 consists of 13 residues. The germline gives CDR1 MDHEN, CDR2 SYDVKM.

This clone appeared a single time. The rearrangement links TRBV18 to TRBJ1-4, with 7 bases that match TRBD1. Germline V gene lookup returns CDR1 KGHSH and CDR2 LQKENI. The CDR3 totals 16 residues. V lost 2 bases to trimming and J lost 0 bases; unmatched junction nucleotides: 3. DNA for the CDR3: TGTGCCAGCTCACCAGGGACAGTTACAACTAATGAAAAACTGTTTTTT. The encoded protein is CASSPGTVTTNEKLFF.

The CDR3 DNA follows: TGTGCCAGCAGTTTACGAGATACGCAGTATTTT. As protein: CASSLRDTQYF. The chain carries TRBV27 and TRBJ2-3; no clear D. V was pared by 2 bases and J by 5 bases, with 2 bases between. From germline, CDR1 is MNHEY and CDR2 SMNVEV (reference sequence). The CDR3 runs 11 residues.

The chain joins TRBV13 to TRBJ1-1, with 8 bases aligning to TRBD1. V shed 3 bases and J 1 base; nucleotides not matched to a gene: 4. This CDR3 region has 15 residues. Germline values: CDR1 PRHDT, CDR2 FYEKMQ (reference sequence). The CDR3 spells CASSFSGTGNTEAFF. CDR3 bases: TGTGCCAGCAGCTTTTCCGGGACAGGGAACACTGAAGCTTTCTTT.

The V and J genes are TRBV27 and TRBJ1-1, with 7 bases lining up with TRBD1. Germline CDR1 MNHEY, CDR2 SMNVEV (reference sequence). The CDR3 has 17 amino acids. The V segment lost 6 bases and the J segment 0 bases; nucleotides outside the gene matches: 13. CDR3 sequence (DNA): TGTGCCAGCAGCTTCGGACAGGCCCCGACAATGAACACTGAAGCTTTCTTT. It specifies CASSFGQAPTMNTEAFF.

The J gene is TRBJ1-4, the V gene TRBV7-9; 7 bases fit TRBD1. The germline CDR1 and CDR2 sequences are SEHNR and FQNEAQ (reference sequence). This CDR3 comprises 16 residues. V was clipped by 4 bases and J by 5 bases; unmatched bases: 10. In DNA, the CDR3 is TGTGCCAGCAGCTGGATCTCCGGGACAGTGAATGAAAAACTGTTTTTT. Translating gives CASSWISGTVNEKLFF.

CDR3 in DNA: TGTGCCAGCAGCTTAGAGGGGTTTACTGAAGCTTTCTTT. This translates into CASSLEGFTEAFF. The V call is TRBV7-2, the J call TRBJ1-1; D may be TRBD1 (5 bases). The germline V and J ends were trimmed by 1 base and 5 bases, with 8 bases remaining between them. In germline, CDR1 is SGHTA, CDR2 FQGNSA. This CDR3 spans 13 amino acids. Drawing the rest from reference TRBV7-2 and TRBJ1-1, the complete variable domain is GAGVSQSPSNKVTEKGKDVELRCDPISGHTALYWYRQSLGQGLEFLIYFQGNSAPDKSGLPSDRFSAERTGGSVSTLTIQRTQQEDSAVYLCASSLEGFTEAFFGQGTRLTVV.

The chain joins TRBV4-3 to TRBJ1-4; TRBD1 might be the D (5 bases). The CDR3 contains 16 residues. Germline CDR1 LGHNA, CDR2 YSLEER. The V gene lost 1 base and the J gene lost 8 bases, with 17 bases spanning the gap. CDR3 residues: CASSQGVGEGSEKLFF. Written as DNA, the CDR3 is TGCGCCAGCAGCCAAGGAGTAGGGGAAGGGTCCGAAAAACTGTTTTTT.

The chain employs TRBV3-1 (or the pseudogene TRBV3-2) and TRBJ1-4, with D perhaps TRBD1 (6 bases). Germline V CDR1 and CDR2: LGHDT, YNNKEL (reference sequence). The CDR3 sequence is 15 residues long. With 4 bases removed from V and 9 bases from J, the gap between germline ends came to 18 bases. The CDR3 loop reads CASSPWTVSAKKLFF. CDR3 sequence (DNA): TGTGCCAGCAGCCCCTGGACAGTTTCAGCGAAAAAACTGTTTTTT.

This clone showed up just a few times. The chain uses TRBV19 and TRBJ1-1; D gene ambiguous. The CDR3 sequence is 13 residues long. V was pared by 3 bases and J by 5 bases, with 10 bases between. Germline-derived CDR1 and CDR2 are LNHDA and SQIVND (reference sequence). The CDR3 reads CASSMNSGTEAFF. DNA of the CDR3: TGTGCCAGTAGTATGAATAGTGGTACTGAAGCTTTCTTT.

This sequence joins TRBV3-1 (or the pseudogene TRBV3-2) and TRBJ1-1, with 11 bases identical to TRBD1. The CDR3 is 14 amino acids. The germline V gene encodes CDR1 LGHDT and CDR2 YNNKEL (reference sequence). The V segment lost 5 bases and the J segment 7 bases; nucleotides outside the gene matches: 6. The CDR3 loop is CASSVRTGGGEAFF. CDR3 coding DNA: TGTGCCAGCAGCGTGCGGACAGGGGGCGGTGAAGCTTTCTTT.

This chain links TRBV6-5 with TRBJ1-3; D remains unclear. The V and J ends lost 4 bases and 3 bases respectively, with 16 bases between them. The CDR3 has 16 amino acids. Germline V gives CDR1 MNHEY, CDR2 SVGAGI. The CDR3 region is CASSSGGDSFGNTIYF. CDR3 sequence (DNA): TGTGCCAGCAGTTCTGGAGGCGATTCATTTGGAAACACCATATATTTT.

This rearrangement joins TRBV10-3 to TRBJ1-1, with D maybe TRBD1 (5 bases). The CDR3 covers 13 residues. Between the trimmed V and J ends, which lost 2 bases and 10 bases, there was a span of 14 bases. CDR1 is ENHRY, CDR2 SYGVKD, per germline. CDR3: CAISEVQGTGAFF. The CDR3 DNA reads TGTGCCATCAGTGAGGTCCAGGGAACGGGAGCTTTCTTT.

The genes are TRBV7-9 and TRBJ2-1; tentative D call: TRBD1 (5 bases). Germline CDR1 reads SEHNR; CDR2 reads FQNEAQ (reference sequence). The ends were cut back, 1 base at V and 2 bases at J, with 9 bases in the middle. The CDR3 sequence is 15 residues long. DNA for the CDR3: TGTGCCAGCAGCTTAGGACAGCAGACCTACAATGAGCAGTTCTTC. Its protein is CASSLGQQTYNEQFF.

V is TRBV4-1 and J is TRBJ2-7, with unresolved D. V lost 1 base and J 6 bases, leaving 19 bases between the germline ends. The CDR3 has 16 amino acids. The germline gives CDR1 MGHRA, CDR2 YSYEKL. This chain's CDR3 is CASSQAQPSLVFEQYF. The CDR3 DNA follows: TGCGCCAGCAGCCAAGCACAGCCGAGTCTTGTCTTCGAGCAGTACTTC.